This TCR beta chain is from a study of blood T cell repertoires in COVID-19. For the study at large: Donors in the United States, Italy and Spain gave samples during acute or convalescent COVID-19. PBMCs, B-cell-depleted T cells, or T cells were the source of the cDNA or gDNA that made up the material.

In the study's own analysis: Estimated nucleated cell counts came from reference gene primer amplification. The assay was immunoSEQ multiplex PCR, and TCRdb's table has in-frame clones only and misses some. The DNA gave D and trimming, while V, J and clone size come from that table. Among around 620,000 clones listed, 90% were seen once. V was clipped by 4 bases and J by 6 bases, with 16 bases between them. Germline V gives CDR1 SGHRS, CDR2 YFSETQ. CDR3 length: 14 residues. This TCR was sampled from a woman aged 18-35 years with acute or convalescent COVID-19. Sequencing was done on a sample of peripheral blood. V usage is TRBV5-1 and J usage is TRBJ1-2; the D gene is possibly TRBD1 (6 bases). The CDR3 reads CASSGSQGVNGYTF. The CDR3 nucleotides are TGCGCCAGCAGCGGATCACAGGGTGTCAATGGCTACACCTTC.